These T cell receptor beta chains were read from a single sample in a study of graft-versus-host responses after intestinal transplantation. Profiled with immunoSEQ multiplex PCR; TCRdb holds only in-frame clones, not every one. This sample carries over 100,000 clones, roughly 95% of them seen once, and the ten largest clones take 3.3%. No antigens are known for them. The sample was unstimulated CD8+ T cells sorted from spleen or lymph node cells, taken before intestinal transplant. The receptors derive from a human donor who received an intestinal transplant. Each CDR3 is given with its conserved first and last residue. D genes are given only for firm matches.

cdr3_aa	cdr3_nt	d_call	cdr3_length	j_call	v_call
CAWSVLAGGPDEQYF	TGTGCCTGGAGTGTCCTAGCGGGAGGCCCTGACGAGCAGTACTTC	TRBD2	15	TRBJ2-7	TRBV30
CASSPSGSNNGELFF	TGTGCCAGCAGCCCCAGCGGGAGTAACAACGGGGAGCTGTTTTTT	TRBD2	15	TRBJ2-2	TRBV9
CASSQDLLARDTQYF	TGCGCCAGCAGCCAAGATCTTCTGGCCAGGGATACGCAGTATTTT	.	15	TRBJ2-3	TRBV4-3
CASSLPADPGPYEQYF	TGTGCCAGCAGCTTACCTGCGGACCCCGGGCCTTACGAGCAGTACTTC	.	16	TRBJ2-7	TRBV7-6
CASSRSGAYEQYF	TGTGCCAGCAGCCGTAGCGGGGCCTACGAGCAGTACTTC	TRBD2	13	TRBJ2-7	TRBV7-2
CASSLLYGLAGSYEQYF	TGTGCCAGCAGTTTATTGTATGGTCTAGCCGGGTCCTACGAGCAGTACTTC	.	17	TRBJ2-7	TRBV28
CASSLTGTSEQFF	TGTGCCAGCAGCTTAACGGGAACGAGCGAGCAGTTCTTC	.	13	TRBJ2-1	TRBV7-6
CASSLGQGEETQYF	TGCGCCAGCAGCTTGGGACAGGGGGAAGAGACCCAGTACTTC	TRBD1	14	TRBJ2-5	TRBV5-1
CASSEGQGGTEAFF	TGTGCCAGCAGCGAGGGACAGGGGGGCACTGAAGCTTTCTTT	TRBD1	14	TRBJ1-1	TRBV7-9
CASSILPGHSYNEQFF	TGTGCCAGTAGTATACTCCCGGGACACAGCTACAATGAGCAGTTCTTC	.	16	TRBJ2-1	TRBV19
CASSSTGVETQYF	TGTGCCAGCAGCTCGACAGGAGTGGAGACCCAGTACTTC	.	13	TRBJ2-5	TRBV11-1
CARSPSLYTQYF	TGTGCCCGCAGCCCCTCCTTGTATACGCAGTATTTT	.	12	TRBJ2-3	TRBV6-5
CASSFSFQGQGAFPSSYEQYF	TGTGCCAGCAGTTTTAGTTTCCAGGGACAGGGGGCCTTTCCAAGCTCCTACGAGCAGTACTTC	TRBD1	21	TRBJ2-7	TRBV28
CASTNGLAGRGQFF	TGTGCCAGTACCAATGGGCTAGCGGGTAGGGGGCAGTTCTTC	TRBD2	14	TRBJ2-1	TRBV19